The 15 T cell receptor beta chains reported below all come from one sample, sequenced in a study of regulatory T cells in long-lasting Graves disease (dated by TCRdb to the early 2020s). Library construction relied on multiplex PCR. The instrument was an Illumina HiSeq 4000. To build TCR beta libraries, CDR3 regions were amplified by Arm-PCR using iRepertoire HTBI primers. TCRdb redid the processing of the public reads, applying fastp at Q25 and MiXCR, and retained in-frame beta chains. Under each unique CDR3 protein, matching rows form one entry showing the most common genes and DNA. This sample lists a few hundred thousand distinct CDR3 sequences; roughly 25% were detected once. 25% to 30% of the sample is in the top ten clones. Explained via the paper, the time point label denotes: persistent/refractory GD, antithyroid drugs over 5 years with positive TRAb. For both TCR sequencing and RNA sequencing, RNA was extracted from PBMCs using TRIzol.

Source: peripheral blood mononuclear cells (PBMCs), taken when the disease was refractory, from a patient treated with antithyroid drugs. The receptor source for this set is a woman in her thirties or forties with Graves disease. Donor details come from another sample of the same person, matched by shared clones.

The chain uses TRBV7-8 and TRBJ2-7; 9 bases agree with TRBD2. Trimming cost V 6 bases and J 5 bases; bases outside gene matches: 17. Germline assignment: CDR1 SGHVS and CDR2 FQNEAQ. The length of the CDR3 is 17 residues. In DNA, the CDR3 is TGTGCCAGCAGAAGGGGGATCGGTAGCGGGAGTACCAACGAGCAGTACTTC. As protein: CASRRGIGSGSTNEQYF.

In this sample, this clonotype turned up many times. As DNA, the CDR3 is TGTGCCAGCAGTTTATCTTTCGCGATGACAGGGCCCAAAAACATTCAGTACTTC. Translated, it gives CASSLSFAMTGPKNIQYF. The J gene is TRBJ2-4, the V gene TRBV28; 7 bases align to TRBD1. The CDR3 spans 18 residues. Trimming at V came to 1 base and at J to 2 bases, leaving 11 bases not matched to a gene. Per the germline V gene, CDR1 is MDHEN and CDR2 is SYDVKM.

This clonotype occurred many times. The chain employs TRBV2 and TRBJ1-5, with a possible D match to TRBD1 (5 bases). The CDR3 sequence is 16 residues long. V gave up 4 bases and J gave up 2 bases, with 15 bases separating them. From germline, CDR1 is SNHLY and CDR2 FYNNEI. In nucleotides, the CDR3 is TGTGCCAGCAGTGCGGGACGGGGGGTGGGCAATCAGCCCCAGCATTTT. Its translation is CASSAGRGVGNQPQHF. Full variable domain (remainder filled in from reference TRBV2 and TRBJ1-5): EPEVTQTPSHQVTQMGQEVILRCVPISNHLYFYWYRQILGQKVEFLVSFYNNEISEKSEIFDDQFSVERPDGSNFTLKIRSTKLEDSAMYFCASSAGRGVGNQPQHFGDGTRLSIL.

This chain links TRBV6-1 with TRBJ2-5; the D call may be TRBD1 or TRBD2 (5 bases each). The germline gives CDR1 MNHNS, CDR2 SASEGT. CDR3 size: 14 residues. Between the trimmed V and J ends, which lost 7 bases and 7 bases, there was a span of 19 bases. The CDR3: CASTYRPGPGTQYF. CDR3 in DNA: TGTGCCAGCACGTACCGGCCGGGACCGGGGACCCAGTACTTC.

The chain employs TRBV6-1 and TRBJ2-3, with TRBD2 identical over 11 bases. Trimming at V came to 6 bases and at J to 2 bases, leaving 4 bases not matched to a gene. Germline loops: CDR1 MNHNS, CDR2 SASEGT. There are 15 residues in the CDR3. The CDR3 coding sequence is TGTGCCAGCAGGAGTAGCGGGAGGGCCACAGATACGCAGTATTTT. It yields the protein CASRSSGRATDTQYF.

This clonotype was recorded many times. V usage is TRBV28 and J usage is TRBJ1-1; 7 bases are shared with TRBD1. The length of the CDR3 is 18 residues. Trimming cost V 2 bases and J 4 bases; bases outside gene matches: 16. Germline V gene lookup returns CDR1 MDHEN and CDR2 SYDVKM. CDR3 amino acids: CASSLIWFGTVVGTEAFF. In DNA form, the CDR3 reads TGTGCCAGCAGTTTAATTTGGTTCGGGACAGTGGTCGGCACTGAAGCTTTCTTT. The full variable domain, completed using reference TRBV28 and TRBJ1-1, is DVKVTQSSRYLVKRTGEKVFLECVQDMDHENMFWYRQDPGLGLRLIYFSYDVKMKEKGDIPEGYSVSREKKERFSLILESASTNQTSMYLCASSLIWFGTVVGTEAFFGQGTRLTVV.

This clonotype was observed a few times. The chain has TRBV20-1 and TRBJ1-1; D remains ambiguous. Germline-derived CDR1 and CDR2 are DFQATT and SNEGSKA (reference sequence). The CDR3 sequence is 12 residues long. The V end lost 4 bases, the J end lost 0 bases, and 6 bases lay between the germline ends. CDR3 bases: TGCAGTGCTAATGGGGTGAACACTGAAGCTTTCTTT. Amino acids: CSANGVNTEAFF.

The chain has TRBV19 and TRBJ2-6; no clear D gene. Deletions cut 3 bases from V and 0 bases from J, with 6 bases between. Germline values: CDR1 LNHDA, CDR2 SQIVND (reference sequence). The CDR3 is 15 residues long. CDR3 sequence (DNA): TGTGCCAGTAGTATGATTGGCTCTGGGGCCAACGTCCTGACTTTC. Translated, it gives CASSMIGSGANVLTF.

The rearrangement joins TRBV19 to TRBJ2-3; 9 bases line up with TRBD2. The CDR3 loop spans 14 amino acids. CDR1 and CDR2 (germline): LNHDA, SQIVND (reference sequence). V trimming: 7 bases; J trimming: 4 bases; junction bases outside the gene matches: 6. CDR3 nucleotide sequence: TGTGCCAGTAATCGGGGACTAGCTTCAGATACGCAGTATTTT. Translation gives CASNRGLASDTQYF.

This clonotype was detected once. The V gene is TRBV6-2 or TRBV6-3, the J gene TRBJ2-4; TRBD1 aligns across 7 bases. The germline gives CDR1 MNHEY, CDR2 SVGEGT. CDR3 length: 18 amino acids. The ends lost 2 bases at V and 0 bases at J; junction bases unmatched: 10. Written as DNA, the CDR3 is TGTGCCAGCAGTTACAGAAGAACGCAGGGGGTAGCCAAAAACATTCAGTACTTC. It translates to CASSYRRTQGVAKNIQYF.

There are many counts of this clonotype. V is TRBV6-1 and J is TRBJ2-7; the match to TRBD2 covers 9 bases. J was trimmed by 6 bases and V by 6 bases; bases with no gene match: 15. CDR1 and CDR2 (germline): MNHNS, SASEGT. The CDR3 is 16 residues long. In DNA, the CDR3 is TGTGCCAGCAGGACAAACCGAGCGGGAGGTTGGGGCGAGCAGTACTTC. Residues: CASRTNRAGGWGEQYF.

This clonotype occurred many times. This chain's CDR3 is CASRRGVTGAFRTNEKLFF. Written as DNA, the CDR3 is TGTGCCAGTAGACGAGGGGTCACAGGAGCATTTCGAACTAATGAAAAACTGTTTTTT. This chain uses TRBV19 with TRBJ1-4; a possible D gene is TRBD1 (5 bases). V was cut by 6 bases and J by 1 base, with 24 bases left in between. CDR3 length equals 19 residues. Germline-derived CDR1 and CDR2 are LNHDA and SQIVND (reference sequence).

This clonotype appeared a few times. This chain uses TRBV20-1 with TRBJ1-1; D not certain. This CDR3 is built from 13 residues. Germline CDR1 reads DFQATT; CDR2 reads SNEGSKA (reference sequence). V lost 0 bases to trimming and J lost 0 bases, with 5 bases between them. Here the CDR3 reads CSAREGMNTEAFF. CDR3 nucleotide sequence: TGCAGTGCTAGAGAGGGGATGAACACTGAAGCTTTCTTT.

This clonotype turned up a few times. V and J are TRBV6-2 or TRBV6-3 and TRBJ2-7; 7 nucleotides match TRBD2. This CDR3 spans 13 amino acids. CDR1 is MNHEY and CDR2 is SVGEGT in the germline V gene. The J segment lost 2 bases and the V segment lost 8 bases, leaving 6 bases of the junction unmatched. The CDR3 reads CASWGGPTYEQYF. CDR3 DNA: TGTGCCAGCTGGGGGGGACCTACCTACGAGCAGTACTTC.

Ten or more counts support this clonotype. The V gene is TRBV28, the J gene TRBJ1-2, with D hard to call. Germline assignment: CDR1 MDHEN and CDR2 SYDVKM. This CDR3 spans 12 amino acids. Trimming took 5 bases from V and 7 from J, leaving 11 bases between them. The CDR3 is CASSPRTGGYTF. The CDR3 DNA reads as TGTGCCAGCAGTCCCCGAACTGGTGGCTACACCTTC.